The 15 T cell receptor beta chains presented below share a single source sample, sequenced in a study of radiotherapy plus CTLA-4 blockade in lung cancer (dated by TCRdb to between 2018 and 2020). To prepare the library, the immunoSEQ multiplex PCR assay was applied. Not all clones reach the TCRdb copy of this immuneACCESS table, which keeps in-frame sequences only. Checked studies attribute under half of the gap to unresolved V genes and leave the rest unexplained. The sample includes over 60,000 clones, with more than 75% observed a single time. Over 0.75% of the sample is taken by the ten largest. Sequenced here: peripheral blood, sampled from a patient treated with radiotherapy plus ipilimumab. The source of these receptors is a human donor with non-small cell lung cancer who had stable disease on radiotherapy plus ipilimumab.

This clone has only one observation. In nucleotides, the CDR3 is TGTGCCAGCAGCTTATCTAGCGGGAGTACAGATACGCAGTATTTT. Protein product: CASSLSSGSTDTQYF. V and J are TRBV5-4 and TRBJ2-3, with TRBD2 identical over 10 bases. V was pared by 2 bases and J by 3 bases, with 3 bases of the junction left unmatched. The CDR3 spans 15 residues. Looked up from germline, CDR1 is SGHNT and CDR2 is YYREEE (reference sequence).

The gene calls are TRBV2 and TRBJ2-7; a possible D gene is TRBD1 (6 bases). CDR1 is SNHLY and CDR2 is FYNNEI in the germline V gene. The CDR3 covers 13 residues. Trimming pared 5 bases from V and 3 bases from J, leaving 11 bases between. CDR3 nucleotide sequence: TGTGCCAGCAGTCGACAGGAACTCTACGAGCAGTACTTC. The encoded protein is CASSRQELYEQYF.

The rearrangement joins TRBV7-8 to TRBJ2-5; maybe TRBD2 (6 bases). The CDR3 runs to 15 residues. Germline CDR1 SGHVS, CDR2 FQNEAQ. Trimming took off 3 bases at V and 6 bases at J, with 17 bases between the two ends. The CDR3 reads CASSLTPRGVQTQYF. The CDR3 DNA sequence: TGTGCCAGCAGCTTGACTCCGCGGGGAGTGCAGACCCAGTACTTC.

This chain connects TRBV5-4 to TRBJ1-3, with D perhaps matching TRBD1 (6 bases). Trimming removed 4 bases from V and 4 bases from J, with 21 bases in between. The germline CDR1 and CDR2 sequences are SGHNT and YYREEE (reference sequence). This CDR3 region has 17 residues. The chain's CDR3 is CASSHPDGGARGNTIYF. Here the CDR3 DNA reads TGTGCCAGCAGCCACCCGGACGGGGGGGCAAGGGGAAACACCATATATTTT.

The chain links TRBV9 to TRBJ2-1, with TRBD2 matching 10 bases. CDR1 SGDLS and CDR2 YYNGEE come from the germline V gene. V shed 2 bases and J 3 bases; nucleotides not matched to a gene: 2. There are 15 residues in the CDR3. CDR3 DNA sequence: TGTGCCAGCAGCGTGGGGACTAGCGTCTACAATGAGCAGTTCTTC. Protein sequence: CASSVGTSVYNEQFF.

This chain uses TRBV18 with TRBJ1-6; D is possibly TRBD1 (6 bases). Germline loops: CDR1 KGHSH, CDR2 LQKENI. The CDR3 is 15 residues long. V shed 6 bases and J shed 1 base, with 10 bases lying between them. The CDR3 DNA reads as TGTGCCAGCTCTCTCCAGGGGTCCTATAATTCACCCCTCCACTTT. It yields the protein CASSLQGSYNSPLHF.

The rearrangement joins TRBV9 to TRBJ2-1, with TRBD1 identical over 9 bases. The germline V gene encodes CDR1 SGDLS and CDR2 YYNGEE. V lost 2 bases to trimming and J lost 6 bases; unmatched junction nucleotides: 9. The CDR3 sequence is 16 residues long. The CDR3, as DNA: TGTGCCAGCAGCGTCAGGCACGGGACAGGGCTCAATGAGCAGTTCTTC. It yields the protein CASSVRHGTGLNEQFF.

This sequence joins TRBV30 and TRBJ1-5; no definite D call. CDR3 size: 12 residues. Germline loops: CDR1 GTSNPN, CDR2 SVGIG (reference sequence). V was clipped by 2 bases and J by 7 bases, with 9 bases between them. The DNA for the CDR3 is TGTGCCTGGAGTATGGATTCCCAGCCCCAGCATTTT. Its protein product is CAWSMDSQPQHF.

DNA of the CDR3: TGTGCCACCAGCAGAGTCTTGACAAGTAACACTGAAGCTTTCTTT. Encoded protein: CATSRVLTSNTEAFF. The V gene is TRBV15, the J gene TRBJ1-1; D unresolved. CDR1 is LNHNV, CDR2 YYDKDF, per germline (reference sequence). The CDR3 runs to 15 residues. The V end was cut by 1 base, the J end by 2 bases, with 11 bases between.

This sequence joins TRBV5-1 and TRBJ2-3, with 8 bases identical to TRBD1. This CDR3 spans 13 amino acids. V was pared by 4 bases and J by 4 bases, with 2 bases of the junction left unmatched. CDR1 is SGHRS, CDR2 YFSETQ, per germline. Here the CDR3 DNA reads TGCGCCAGCAGCCTGACAGGGGCAGATACGCAGTATTTT. Translation: CASSLTGADTQYF.

The chain joins TRBV5-1 to TRBJ2-3, with 14 bases lining up with TRBD2. Losses at the gene ends were 4 bases for V and 2 bases for J; bases not matched to a gene: 3. This CDR3 is 16 amino acids long. The germline V gene encodes CDR1 SGHRS and CDR2 YFSETQ. CDR3 sequence reads: CASSKGLAGATDTQYF. The CDR3 nucleotides read TGCGCCAGCAGCAAGGGACTAGCGGGGGCCACAGATACGCAGTATTTT.

This chain joins TRBV6-4 and TRBJ2-2; possibly TRBD2 for D (6 bases). The CDR3 is 14 residues long. V gave up 2 bases and J gave up 5 bases, with 9 bases separating them. Germline V gene lookup returns CDR1 MRHNA and CDR2 SNTAGT. This CDR3 is CASSDGGGTGELFF. CDR3 sequence (DNA): TGTGCCAGCAGTGACGGTGGAGGGACCGGGGAGCTGTTTTTT.

The rearrangement uses TRBV29-1 and TRBJ2-1; 7 positions agree with TRBD1. Per germline, CDR1 SQVTM and CDR2 ANQGSEA. This CDR3 region has 14 residues. The J segment lost 7 bases and the V segment lost 2 bases, leaving 8 bases of the junction unmatched. For the CDR3, the DNA is TGCAGCGTTGAAACCCCGACAGGGCCGAATGAGCAGTTCTTC. It is translated as CSVETPTGPNEQFF.

The rearrangement links TRBV28 to TRBJ1-3, with a weak D call TRBD1 (5 bases). In germline, CDR1 is MDHEN, CDR2 SYDVKM. The V and J ends lost 5 bases and 7 bases respectively, with 15 bases between them. The CDR3 runs 14 residues. The CDR3, as DNA: TGTGCCAGCAGTGTTGGCGGGGCGAGTAACACCATATATTTT. Translating gives CASSVGGASNTIYF.

Concerning this clone: Other DNA sequences of this sample code for an identical CDR3. This chain links TRBV5-1 with TRBJ2-5; TRBD1 aligns across 11 bases. With V trimmed by 5 bases and J by 2 bases, 8 bases remained unmatched. The CDR3 contains 16 residues. Germline loops: CDR1 SGHRS, CDR2 YFSETQ. The CDR3 sequence is CASRKTRDRGQETQYF. CDR3 nucleotide sequence: TGCGCCAGCAGGAAAACTCGGGACAGGGGGCAAGAGACCCAGTACTTC.